This entry concerns a single T cell receptor (beta chain). This CDR3 contains 14 residues. CDR1 SGHDN and CDR2 FVKESK come from the germline V gene. Trimming cost V 3 bases and J 3 bases; bases outside gene matches: 4. This entry belongs to a study of blood T cell repertoires in COVID-19. On the study more broadly: Sites across the United States, Italy and Spain contributed samples from acute and convalescent COVID-19. PBMCs, B-cell-depleted T cells, or T cells provided the cDNA or gDNA that made up the material.

How the authors handled the data: Estimation of nucleated cell counts relied on the amplification of reference gene primers. TCRdb's copy holds only in-frame clones and misses some; the assay was immunoSEQ multiplex PCR. The DNA was the basis for D and trimming; V, J and clone size are from that table. Altogether roughly 200,000 clones are present, approximately 85% being singletons, with the ten largest covering 3% to 3.5%. The TCR was taken from a man in his sixties with acute or convalescent COVID-19. The rearrangement uses TRBV14 and TRBJ2-7, with TRBD2 identical over 8 bases. Sequences were obtained from peripheral blood. CDR3 region: CASSQGLGGYEQYF. DNA of the CDR3: TGTGCCAGCAGCCAGGGACTAGGAGGCTACGAGCAGTACTTC.